Presented here are 13 T cell receptor beta chains from one specimen sequenced in a study of T cell responses to AZD1222 COVID-19 vaccine. TCRdb's copy holds only in-frame clones and misses some; the assay was immunoSEQ multiplex PCR. The data contain 90,000 to 120,000 clones, roughly 90% of them singletons. Sequences were derived from peripheral blood, sampled on day 0 of AZD1222 vaccination. The receptors shown here come from an adult in good health.

The V gene is TRBV27, the J gene TRBJ2-3, with TRBD2 as a possible D gene (5 bases). This CDR3 is built from 14 residues. V was trimmed by 6 bases and J by 1 base, leaving 11 bases between them. Germline loops: CDR1 MNHEY, CDR2 SMNVEV (reference sequence). The CDR3 reads CASRLDSRTDTQYF. The DNA of the CDR3 is TGTGCCAGCAGACTAGACTCGCGCACAGATACGCAGTATTTT.

This clone turned up a few times. The chain recombines TRBV2 with TRBJ2-2; a possible D gene is TRBD1 (5 bases). In germline, CDR1 is SNHLY, CDR2 FYNNEI. This CDR3 has 15 residues. Trimming removed 5 bases from V and 3 bases from J, with 13 bases in between. For the CDR3, the DNA is TGTGCCAGCAGTCGACAGTCCCTTGACACCGGGGAGCTGTTTTTT. This translates into CASSRQSLDTGELFF.

V usage is TRBV28 and J usage is TRBJ1-2; D not certain. The CDR3 consists of 16 residues. The germline V and J ends were trimmed by 2 bases and 3 bases, with 16 bases remaining between them. In germline, CDR1 is MDHEN, CDR2 SYDVKM. Here the CDR3 reads CASSLVPRTDDYGYTF. The CDR3 DNA reads as TGTGCCAGCAGTTTAGTTCCCAGGACCGATGACTATGGCTACACCTTC.

The chain has TRBV30 and TRBJ2-5; D possibly uses TRBD1 or TRBD2 (5 bases each). The germline gives CDR1 GTSNPN, CDR2 SVGIG (reference sequence). The length of the CDR3 is 12 residues. V was shortened by 2 bases and J by 5 bases, with 9 bases between the two germline ends. In DNA form, the CDR3 reads TGTGCCTGGAGTTCCGGGGCCGAGACCCAGTACTTC. Amino acids: CAWSSGAETQYF.

The rearrangement joins TRBV28 to TRBJ1-2; TRBD1 matches 12 bases. Trimming removed 3 bases from V and 4 bases from J; junction bases left unmatched: 6. CDR1 and CDR2 from the germline V gene are MDHEN and SYDVKM. CDR3 length: 16 amino acids. In DNA, the CDR3 is TGTGCCAGCAGTTTGGGGACAGGGGGCGCTTCCTATGGCTACACCTTC. Protein product: CASSLGTGGASYGYTF.

The chain links TRBV25-1 to TRBJ2-3, with D hard to call. V was trimmed by 4 bases and J by 0 bases, leaving 8 bases between them. Germline V gene lookup returns CDR1 MGHDK and CDR2 SYGVNS. This CDR3 contains 14 residues. The CDR3 nucleotides read TGTGCCAGCAGTGCTTGGGTCAGCACAGATACGCAGTATTTT. It codes for CASSAWVSTDTQYF.

This clone came up once. This sequence joins TRBV6-2 or TRBV6-3 and TRBJ2-5; D possibly corresponds to TRBD1 (5 bases). The length of the CDR3 is 12 residues. Germline CDR1 MNHEY, CDR2 SVGEGT. Trimming left V 5 bases short and J 5 bases short, with 9 bases between. The CDR3: CASSDSWETQYF. CDR3 in DNA: TGTGCCAGCAGTGACAGTTGGGAGACCCAGTACTTC.

This chain connects TRBV19 to TRBJ1-4, with D tentatively TRBD1 (5 bases). CDR1 and CDR2 (germline): LNHDA, SQIVND (reference sequence). The V and J ends lost 3 bases and 3 bases respectively, with 17 bases between them. The length of the CDR3 is 17 residues. The DNA for the CDR3 is TGTGCCAGTAGTATGGTCAGGGCCGTTGGAGCTAATGAAAAACTGTTTTTT. This gives the protein CASSMVRAVGANEKLFF.

The chain employs TRBV10-3 and TRBJ2-1, with D possibly being TRBD2 (6 bases). Looked up from germline, CDR1 is ENHRY and CDR2 is SYGVKD. The CDR3 has 14 amino acids. The V end lost 10 bases, the J end lost 0 bases, and 13 bases lay between the germline ends. The CDR3 reads CATERGSSYNEQFF. As DNA, the CDR3 is TGTGCCACGGAACGGGGGAGCTCCTACAATGAGCAGTTCTTC.

V is TRBV5-1 and J is TRBJ2-5; possible D gene TRBD1, 6 bases. From germline, CDR1 is SGHRS and CDR2 YFSETQ. The CDR3 consists of 14 residues. V lost 6 bases and J lost 2, with 14 bases in between. CDR3: CASTPTGTQETQYF. CDR3 DNA sequence: TGCGCCAGCACCCCGACAGGAACTCAAGAGACCCAGTACTTC.

This rearrangement joins TRBV30 to TRBJ2-7; D call uncertain. Germline lookup yields CDR1 GTSNPN and CDR2 SVGIG (reference sequence). This CDR3 is 13 amino acids long. Trimming cost V 0 bases and J 3 bases, with 9 bases left between them. The CDR3 loop reads CAWSVRAVYEQYF. CDR3 bases: TGTGCCTGGAGTGTACGGGCAGTCTACGAGCAGTACTTC. The entire variable domain, with the rest obtained from reference TRBV30 and TRBJ2-7, is as follows: SQTIHQWPATLVQPVGSPLSLECTVEGTSNPNLYWYRQAAGRGLQLLFYSVGIGQISSEVPQNLSASRPQDRQFILSSKKLLLSDSGFYLCAWSVRAVYEQYFGPGTRLTVT.

Written as DNA, the CDR3 is TGTGCCAGCAGCCAAAAGGGTTCCTATAATTCACCCCTCCACTTT. Protein sequence: CASSQKGSYNSPLHF. The chain employs TRBV6-6 and TRBJ1-6; D not certain. Germline CDR1 is MNHNY and CDR2 is SVGAGI (reference sequence). V lost 6 bases and J lost 1, with 10 bases in between. The CDR3 spans 15 residues.

The rearrangement uses TRBV5-6 and TRBJ1-2; no firm D call. The CDR3 extends over 14 amino acids. Between the trimmed V and J ends, which lost 2 bases and 1 base, there was a span of 9 bases. The germline V gene has CDR1 SGHDT and CDR2 YYEEEE. The CDR3 nucleotides are TGTGCCAGCAGCTTCGGGAACCGTAACTATGGCTACACCTTC. This sequence encodes CASSFGNRNYGYTF.